This T cell receptor beta chain derives from a study of CD8 T cells in Susac syndrome (dated by TCRdb to 2018 to 2020). In terms of the full investigation: Among the Susac syndrome patients who were sequenced, clinically active disease was present in six and clinical remission was observed in 8 or 9. At blood withdrawal, Susac syndrome patients were either therapy-naive, taking corticosteroids (in some cases with IVIg as well), or taking IVIg alone. Whether CD8+ T cell activation and differentiation in Susac syndrome was antigen driven was tested using repertoire sequencing.

RNA was extracted with the RNeasy kit and roughly 0.5 to 1 ug was reverse transcribed using random hexamers. TCR beta CDR3 regions were amplified with the immunoSEQ multiplex PCR assay covering 54 Vbeta and 13 Jbeta segments. To correct PCR amplification bias, a synthetic template baseline was used for both primer optimization and computational correction. The paper's processing steps were these. Only productive sequences were kept, with reads annotated to V, D and J genes according to IMGT and analyzed in immunoSEQ Analyzer. To calculate clonality, Shannon entropy was normalized by log2 of the number of productive unique sequences and then subtracted from one. Public and private clones were assessed among the 100 most prevalent clones of each patient and control. A clone was defined as Susac-specific if it was absent from the healthy and MS cohorts, from some 1,100 published viral clones and from other ImmuneACCESS disease sequences. Through fastp at Q25 and MiXCR, TCRdb rebuilt clones from the public reads, retaining in-frame beta chains. Here each entry gathers all rows of one CDR3 protein and keeps the most common genes and DNA. The V and J calls were not made by the authors but by TCRdb's processing. This sample has 150,000 to 200,000 distinct CDR3 sequences in its table, and around 95% of those were observed once. Approximately 0.098% of the sample is held by the ten biggest clonotypes.

Study-level results and caveats: The number of individuals in the TCR sequencing and HLA analysis was acknowledged as relatively small. In the CD4+ T cell repertoire of Susac syndrome patients, clonal expansion was not detected.

V lost 4 bases and J lost 2 bases, and the count of bases not matched to a germline gene is 5. According to the germline V gene (reference sequence), CDR1 reads LNHDA and CDR2 reads SQIVND. The cysteine opens and the phenylalanine closes a CDR3 of 15 amino acids. Solely the CDR3 DNA is kept, with 45 bases framed from the first base. Peripheral blood CD8+ and CD4+ T cells from healthy donors, Susac syndrome patients and multiple sclerosis patients were profiled by high-throughput TCR beta sequencing. Susac syndrome patients met recently defined diagnostic criteria for definite or probable disease. Bulk CD8+ and CD4+ T cells were purified magnetically by negative isolation, whereas CD8+ TEMRA cells were enriched by FACS. Blood was drawn into EDTA tubes, processed within 24 hours, and PBMCs were isolated by density gradient centrifugation. PBMCs destined for TCR sequencing were cryopreserved in liquid nitrogen and later thawed in a 37 °C water bath. The sorted or isolated CD4+, CD8+ and CD8+ TEMRA cells reached a purity of at least 90%.

Only one count was recorded for this clonotype. No antigen is known for it. No base quality values were provided; no much bigger clone lies one nucleotide off. One read alone is weak evidence. The rearrangement joined TRBV19 to TRBJ2-7, and 10 bases in between align with TRBD2. Sequencing used CD4+ T cells from PBMCs. This TCR was recovered from a human donor with Susac syndrome. For the CDR3, the sequence is CASSTTSGVPYEQYF. The bases are TGTGCCAGTAGTACAACTAGCGGGGTCCCCTACGAGCAGTACTTC.